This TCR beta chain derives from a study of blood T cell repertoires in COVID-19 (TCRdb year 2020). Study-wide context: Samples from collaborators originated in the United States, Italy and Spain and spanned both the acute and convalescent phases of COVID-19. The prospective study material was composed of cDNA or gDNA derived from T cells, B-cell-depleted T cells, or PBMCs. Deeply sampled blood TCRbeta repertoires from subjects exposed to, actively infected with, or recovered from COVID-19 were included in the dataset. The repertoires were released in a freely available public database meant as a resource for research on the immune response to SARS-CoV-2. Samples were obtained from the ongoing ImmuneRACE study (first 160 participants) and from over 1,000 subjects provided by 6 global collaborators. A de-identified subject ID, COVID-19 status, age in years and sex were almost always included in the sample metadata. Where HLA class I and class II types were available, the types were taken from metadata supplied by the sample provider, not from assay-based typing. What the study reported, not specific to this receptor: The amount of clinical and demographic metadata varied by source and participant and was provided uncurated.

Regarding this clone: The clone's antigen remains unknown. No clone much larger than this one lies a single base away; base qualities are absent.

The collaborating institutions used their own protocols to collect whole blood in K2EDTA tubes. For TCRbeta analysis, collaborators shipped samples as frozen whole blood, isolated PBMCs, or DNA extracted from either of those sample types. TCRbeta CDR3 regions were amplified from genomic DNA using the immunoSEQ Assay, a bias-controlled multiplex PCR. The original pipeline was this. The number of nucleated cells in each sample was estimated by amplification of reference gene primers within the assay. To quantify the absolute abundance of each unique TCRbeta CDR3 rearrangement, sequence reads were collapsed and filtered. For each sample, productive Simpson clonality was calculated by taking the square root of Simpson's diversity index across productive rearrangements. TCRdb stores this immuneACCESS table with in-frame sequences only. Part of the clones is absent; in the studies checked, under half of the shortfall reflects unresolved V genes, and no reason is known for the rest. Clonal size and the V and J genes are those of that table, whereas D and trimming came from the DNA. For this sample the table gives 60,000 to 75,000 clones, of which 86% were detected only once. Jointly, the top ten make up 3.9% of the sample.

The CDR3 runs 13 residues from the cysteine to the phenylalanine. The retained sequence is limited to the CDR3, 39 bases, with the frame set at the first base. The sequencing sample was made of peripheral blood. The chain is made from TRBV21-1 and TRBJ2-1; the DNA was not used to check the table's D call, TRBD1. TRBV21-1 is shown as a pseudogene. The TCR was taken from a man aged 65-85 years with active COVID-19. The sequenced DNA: TGTGCCAGCAGCAAAGAGGGGTATCTCCCGGGGTTCTTC. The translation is CASSKEGYLPGFF.